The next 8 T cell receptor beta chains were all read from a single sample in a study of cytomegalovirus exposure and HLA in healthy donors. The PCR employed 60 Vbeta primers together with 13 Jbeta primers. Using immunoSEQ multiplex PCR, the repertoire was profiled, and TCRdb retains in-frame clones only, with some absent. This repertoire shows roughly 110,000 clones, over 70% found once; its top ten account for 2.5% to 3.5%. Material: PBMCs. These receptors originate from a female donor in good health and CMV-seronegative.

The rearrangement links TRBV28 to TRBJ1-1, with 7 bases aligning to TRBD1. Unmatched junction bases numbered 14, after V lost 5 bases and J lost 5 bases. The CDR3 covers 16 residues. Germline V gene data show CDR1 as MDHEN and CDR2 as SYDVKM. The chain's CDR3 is CASSPYLTGYGTEAFF. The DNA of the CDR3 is TGTGCCAGCAGTCCATACCTGACAGGGTATGGTACTGAAGCTTTCTTT. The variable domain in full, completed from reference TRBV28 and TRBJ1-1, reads DVKVTQSSRYLVKRTGEKVFLECVQDMDHENMFWYRQDPGLGLRLIYFSYDVKMKEKGDIPEGYSVSREKKERFSLILESASTNQTSMYLCASSPYLTGYGTEAFFGQGTRLTVV.

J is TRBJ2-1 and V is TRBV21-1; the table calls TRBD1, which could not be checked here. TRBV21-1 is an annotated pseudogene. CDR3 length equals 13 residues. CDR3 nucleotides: TGTGCCAGCAGTATGGCAGGGGACAATGAGCAGTTCTTC. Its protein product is CASSMAGDNEQFF.

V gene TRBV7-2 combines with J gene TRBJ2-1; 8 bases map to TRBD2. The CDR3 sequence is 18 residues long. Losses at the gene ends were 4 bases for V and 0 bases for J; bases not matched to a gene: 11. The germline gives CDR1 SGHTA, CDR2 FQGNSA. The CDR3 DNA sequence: TGTGCCAGCAGCTCACCCTCCCGGGGGGGGATCTCCTACAATGAGCAGTTCTTC. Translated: CASSSPSRGGISYNEQFF. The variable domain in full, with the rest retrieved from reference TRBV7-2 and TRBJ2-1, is GAGVSQSPSNKVTEKGKDVELRCDPISGHTALYWYRQSLGQGLEFLIYFQGNSAPDKSGLPSDRFSAERTGGSVSTLTIQRTQQEDSAVYLCASSSPSRGGISYNEQFFGPGTRLTVL.

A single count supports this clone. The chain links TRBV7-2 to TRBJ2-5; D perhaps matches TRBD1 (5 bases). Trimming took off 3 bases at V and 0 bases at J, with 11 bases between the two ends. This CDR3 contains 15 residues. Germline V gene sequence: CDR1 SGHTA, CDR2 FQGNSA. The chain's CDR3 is CASSFNSDNQETQYF. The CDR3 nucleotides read TGTGCCAGCAGCTTTAACTCGGACAACCAAGAGACCCAGTACTTC.

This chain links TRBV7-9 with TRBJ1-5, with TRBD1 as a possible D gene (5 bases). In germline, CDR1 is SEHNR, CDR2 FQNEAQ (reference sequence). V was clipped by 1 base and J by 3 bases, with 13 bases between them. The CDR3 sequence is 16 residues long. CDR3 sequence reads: CASSLGVQGFNQPQHF. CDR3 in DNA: TGTGCCAGCAGCTTAGGTGTTCAGGGATTCAATCAGCCCCAGCATTTT.

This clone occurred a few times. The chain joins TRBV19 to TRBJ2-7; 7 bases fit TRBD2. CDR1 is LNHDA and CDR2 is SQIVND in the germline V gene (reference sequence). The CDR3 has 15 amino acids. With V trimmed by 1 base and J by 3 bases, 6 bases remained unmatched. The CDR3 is CASSIAAGALYEQYF. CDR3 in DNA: TGTGCCAGTAGTATAGCGGCGGGAGCACTCTACGAGCAGTACTTC.

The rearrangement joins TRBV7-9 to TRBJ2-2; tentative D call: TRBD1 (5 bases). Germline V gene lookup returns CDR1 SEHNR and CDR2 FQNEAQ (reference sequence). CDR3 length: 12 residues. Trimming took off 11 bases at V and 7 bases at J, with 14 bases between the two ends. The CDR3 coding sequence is TGTGCCGGCCTAGGGGTTGTCGGGGAGCTGTTTTTT. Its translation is CAGLGVVGELFF.

The CDR3 DNA follows: TGTGCCAGCAGTGGGTCGCGGGGGACCTACGAGCAGTACTTC. This encodes CASSGSRGTYEQYF. V and J are TRBV2 and TRBJ2-7; TRBD2 matches 7 bases. With 4 bases clipped from V and 2 bases from J, the junction kept 5 bases outside the gene matches. CDR3 size: 14 residues. CDR1 is SNHLY, CDR2 FYNNEI, per germline.